This is a list of T cell receptor beta chains from one sample in a study of cytotoxic CD8 clonotypes in ibrutinib-treated CLL. Sequencing used immunoSEQ multiplex PCR; TCRdb keeps in-frame clones, though not all of them. The repertoire holds around 25,000 clones, with around 69% as singletons. The specimen comprised PBMCs, sampled at disease progression, from a patient treated with ibrutinib. Every receptor here comes from a human donor with chronic lymphocytic leukemia. Each CDR3 is given with its conserved first and last residue. A D gene is named only where the DNA matches it firmly. Some rows have no size entry. The others give once, few or many, or a class for an expanded clone.

j_gene,abundance,v_gene,d_gene,CDR3aa,CDR3nt
TRBJ2-3,few,TRBV2,NA,CAKNTENTDTQYF,TGTGCCAAGAACACGGAGAACACAGATACGCAGTATTTT
TRBJ2-7,NA,TRBV2,NA,CASSETVYEQYF,TGTGCCAGCAGTGAGACAGTTTACGAGCAGTACTTC
TRBJ2-1,few,TRBV5-6,NA,CASSSYNEQFF,TGTGCCAGCAGCTCCTACAATGAGCAGTTCTTC
TRBJ1-1,NA,TRBV9,NA,CASSLGESTEAFF,TGTGCCAGTTCCCTAGGGGAATCGACTGAAGCTTTCTTT
TRBJ2-3,NA,TRBV27,NA,CASSFTGRTDTQYF,TGTGCCAGCAGTTTCACAGGGCGGACAGATACGCAGTATTTT
TRBJ1-1,NA,TRBV28,NA,CASSEYVVNTEAFF,TGTGCCAGCAGCGAATATGTAGTGAACACTGAAGCTTTCTTT
TRBJ2-3,NA,TRBV7-8,NA,CASSLEAPFPYF,TGTGCCAGCAGCTTAGAGGCCCCCTTCCCGTATTTT
TRBJ1-1,few,TRBV10-3,TRBD1,CAISTPGQGYTEAFF,TGTGCCATCAGTACTCCGGGACAGGGGTACACTGAAGCTTTCTTT
TRBJ2-1,NA,TRBV7-9,TRBD2,CASSFGLAGGPFNEQFF,TGTGCCAGCAGCTTCGGGCTAGCGGGGGGCCCCTTTAATGAGCAGTTCTTC
TRBJ2-3,NA,TRBV9,NA,CASSVSYSTDTQYF,TGTGCCAGCAGCGTAAGTTACAGCACAGATACGCAGTATTTT
TRBJ2-3,once,TRBV4-3,TRBD2,CASSQDPPSGGTDTQYF,TGCGCCAGCAGCCAAGATCCCCCTAGCGGGGGCACAGATACGCAGTATTTT
TRBJ2-7,NA,TRBV6-5,NA,CASSVRVGRYEQYF,TGTGCCAGCAGTGTCCGGGTGGGCCGCTACGAGCAGTACTTC
TRBJ2-7,few,TRBV10-3,NA,CAISVGEGYEQYF,TGTGCCATCAGTGTGGGGGAAGGTTACGAGCAGTACTTC
TRBJ1-2,NA,TRBV6-6,NA,CASRNYGYTF,TGTGCCAGCAGGAACTATGGCTACACCTTC
TRBJ1-2,NA,TRBV7-2,NA,CASSLVLGNYGYTF,TGTGCCAGCAGCTTAGTTTTAGGAAACTATGGCTACACCTTC
TRBJ1-2,few,TRBV6-5,NA,CASSPTRGSDYGYTF,TGTGCCAGCAGTCCCACCCGGGGCTCCGACTATGGCTACACCTTC
TRBJ1-3,once,TRBV18,NA,CASSPGSLGNTIYF,TGTGCCAGCTCACCCGGATCACTCGGAAACACCATATATTTT
TRBJ2-3,few,TRBV9,TRBD1,CASSPGTASTDTQYF,TGTGCCAGCAGCCCGGGGACAGCCAGCACAGATACGCAGTATTTT
TRBJ2-1,NA,TRBV6-6,TRBD1,CASSWGQGYEQFF,TGTGCCAGCAGTTGGGGACAGGGATACGAGCAGTTCTTC
TRBJ1-1,NA,TRBV5-1,TRBD1,CASTPRTGGWITEAFF,TGCGCCAGCACTCCTCGAACAGGGGGATGGATCACTGAAGCTTTCTTT
TRBJ1-6,NA,TRBV11-2,NA,CASSLGTVGYNSPLHF,TGTGCCAGCAGCTTAGGGACCGTAGGATATAATTCACCCCTCCACTTT
TRBJ2-5,NA,TRBV5-1,TRBD2,CASSFSSGGYQETQYF,TGCGCCAGCAGCTTCAGTAGCGGGGGGTACCAAGAGACCCAGTACTTC
TRBJ1-1,NA,TRBV4-1,TRBD1,CASSLGQGMTEAFF,TGCGCCAGCAGCTTGGGACAGGGGATGACTGAAGCTTTCTTT
TRBJ2-3,NA,TRBV10-1,NA,CASPLRGNLGCSTDTQYF,TGCGCCAGTCCACTTAGAGGAAATCTTGGCTGTAGCACAGATACGCAGTATTTT